These 13 T cell receptor beta chains were all obtained from the same sample, sequenced in a study of CD8+CD57+ T cells in acquired aplastic anemia. TCR beta VDJ and CDR3 profiling used genomic DNA as template. TCRdb re-analysed the reads in MiXCR, keeping a single row per CDR3 protein. The repertoire holds about 130,000 distinct CDR3 sequences, with 41% as singletons. Sequencing was done on a sample of sorted CD4+, CD8+, or CD8+CD57+ T cells (not recorded which) from PBMCs. Every receptor here comes from a human donor in good health, serving as a control.

This clonotype was recorded many times. J is TRBJ2-3 and V is TRBV3-1; D is perhaps TRBD1 (5 bases). The CDR3 is made up of 15 amino acids. Germline V lookup: CDR1 LGHDT, CDR2 YNNKEL (reference sequence). V was pared by 5 bases and J by 3 bases, with 15 bases between. CDR3 region: CASSATQGVTDTQYF. The CDR3 region has the DNA TGTGCCAGCAGCGCAACCCAGGGCGTGACAGATACGCAGTATTTT.

CDR3 residues: CASSPGQGGYTF. The DNA for the CDR3 is TGTGCCAGCAGTCCGGGACAGGGTGGCTACACCTTC. This chain links TRBV12-3 or TRBV12-4 with TRBJ1-2; 9 bases are shared with TRBD1. The CDR3 extends over 12 amino acids. V shed 5 bases, J shed 7 bases, and the junction held 2 bases outside the gene matches.

The sample holds many counts of this clonotype. V gene TRBV9 combines with J gene TRBJ2-4; D is possibly TRBD1 or TRBD2 (5 bases each). The CDR3 loop spans 16 amino acids. Germline CDR1 SGDLS, CDR2 YYNGEE. Trimming took off 2 bases at V and 7 bases at J, with 19 bases between the two ends. As DNA, the CDR3 is TGTGCCAGCAGCGTGGGGGAAGGGCTAGCTGGTAACATTCAGTACTTC. It translates to CASSVGEGLAGNIQYF.

The genes are TRBV19 and TRBJ2-3; D is ambiguous. V dropped 4 bases and J dropped 4 bases, with 9 bases sitting between them. The CDR3 is made up of 13 amino acids. Germline CDR1 is LNHDA and CDR2 is SQIVND (reference sequence). Here the CDR3 DNA reads TGTGCCAGTAGTAAGTACAGCTCAGATACGCAGTATTTT. The encoded protein is CASSKYSSDTQYF.

This clonotype appeared many times. CDR3 in amino acids: CAWSATVLEQYF. The CDR3 nucleotides read TGTGCCTGGAGCGCGACAGTGCTCGAGCAGTACTTC. The rearrangement joins TRBV30 to TRBJ2-7, with D perhaps matching TRBD1 (5 bases). The CDR3 runs to 12 residues. Between the trimmed V and J ends, which lost 3 bases and 6 bases, there was a span of 12 bases. Germline V gene lookup returns CDR1 GTSNPN and CDR2 SVGIG (reference sequence).

Comment on this clonotype: One end of the junction fails to match germline, which may point to a read error. CDR3 region: CATSESRVQETRYF. As DNA, the CDR3 is TGTGCCACCAGTGAAAGTAGGGTACAAGAGACCCGGTACTTC. The rearrangement joins TRBV24-1 to TRBJ2-5; no clear D gene. Looked up from germline, CDR1 is KGHDR and CDR2 is SFDVKD. The CDR3 is 14 residues long.

This clonotype was seen at least ten times. The V and J genes are TRBV20-1 and TRBJ2-7; 11 bases agree with TRBD2. In germline, CDR1 is DFQATT, CDR2 SNEGSKA (reference sequence). V was pared by 3 bases and J by 2 bases, with 3 bases of the junction left unmatched. The CDR3 totals 14 residues. CDR3 DNA: TGCAGTGCTAGCCCTAGCGGGAGGCCCTACGAGCAGTACTTC. Encoded protein: CSASPSGRPYEQYF.

To note about this clonotype: A junction boundary mismatches the germline segment, possibly from a read error. The chain recombines TRBV6-1 with TRBJ1-5; D gene unclear. The CDR3 runs 14 residues. CDR1 and CDR2 (germline): MNHNS, SASEGT. This CDR3 reads CPSSERSLNQSQHF. In DNA, the CDR3 is TGTCCCAGCAGTGAAAGAAGCCTTAATCAGTCCCAGCATTTT.

This clonotype has ten or more counts. This chain links TRBV20-1 with TRBJ2-1; D ambiguous. Germline-derived CDR1 and CDR2 are DFQATT and SNEGSKA (reference sequence). V dropped 6 bases and J dropped 8 bases, with 14 bases sitting between them. This CDR3 has 12 residues. DNA for the CDR3: TGCAGTGCCAAGCGTAAGGGCCATGAGCAGTTCTTC. Translation: CSAKRKGHEQFF.

This clonotype was seen at least ten times. V and J are TRBV12-3 or TRBV12-4 and TRBJ2-1; D is unclear. The CDR3 runs 11 residues. V lost 3 bases, J lost 6 bases, and 3 bases lay in between. CDR3 sequence reads: CASSLGNEQFF. The CDR3 DNA reads as TGTGCCAGCAGTTTGGGCAATGAGCAGTTCTTC.

Many counts were recorded for this clonotype. The CDR3 sequence: CASSGARRRIGEYF. For the CDR3, the DNA is TGCGCCAGCAGTGGGGCCCGGCGGAGGATCGGAGAGTACTTC. V and J are TRBV10-1 and TRBJ2-5; possibly TRBD2 for D (5 bases). CDR3 size: 14 residues. Trimming removed 4 bases at V and 12 bases at J, with 21 bases between. The germline V gene has CDR1 WNHNN and CDR2 SYGVQD (reference sequence).

There are many counts of this clonotype. One end of the junction is discordant with germline, which a read error may explain. The chain links TRBV7-8 to TRBJ2-2; 10 bases are a match to TRBD2. The CDR3 consists of 15 residues. Germline lookup yields CDR1 SGHVS and CDR2 FQNEAQ. CDR3 region: CASSLAGVGVGELFF. The CDR3 DNA reads as TGTGCCAGCAGCCTAGCGGGAGTGGGGGTGGGGGAGCTGTTTTTT.

The V and J genes are TRBV15 and TRBJ2-7, with D unclear. Looked up from germline, CDR1 is LNHNV and CDR2 is YYDKDF (reference sequence). The CDR3 runs to 11 residues. The V and J ends lost 4 bases and 3 bases respectively, with 4 bases between them. In DNA, the CDR3 is TGTGCCACCAGCACCTACTACGAGCAGTACTTC. It specifies CATSTYYEQYF.